This T cell receptor (beta chain) was identified in a study of cytomegalovirus exposure and HLA in healthy donors. Study-level findings and limits: An ancestry cluster, one associated with Asian ancestry, reportedly showed fewer N-insertions than the 666-donor mean in a later analysis.

Germline V CDR1 and CDR2: SGHNT, YYREEE (reference sequence). The V and J ends lost 5 bases and 6 bases, in that order; junction bases with no gene match: 9. CDR3 size: 14 residues. Note on this clone: What it recognizes is unknown.

The PCR had 60 Vbeta and 13 Jbeta primers. TCRdb's copy holds only in-frame clones and misses some; the assay was immunoSEQ multiplex PCR. This sample yields around 190,000 clones, of which about four fifths are seen a single time; more than 1.5% belongs to the top ten. The receptor was derived from a woman in her fifties or sixties in good health and CMV-seronegative. The sequenced material came from PBMCs. V is TRBV5-4 and J is TRBJ1-1, with 8 positions matching TRBD1. This CDR3 is CASRGTGSRAEAFF. CDR3 in DNA: TGTGCCAGCAGGGGGACAGGATCTCGGGCTGAAGCTTTCTTT. Using reference TRBV5-4 and TRBJ1-1 for the parts outside the CDR3, the full variable domain is ETGVTQSPTHLIKTRGQQVTLRCSSQSGHNTVSWYQQALGQGPQFIFQYYREEENGRGNFPPRFSGLQFPNYSSELNVNALELDDSALYLCASRGTGSRAEAFFGQGTRLTVV.